A selection of T cell receptor beta chains follows, all from one sample in a study of CD8+ T cells in alopecia areata. Sequencing was performed with immunoSEQ multiplex PCR; in TCRdb, only in-frame clones are kept and a portion is missing. The sample contains about 200,000 clones, about three fifths of which appear only once. The sample consisted of CD4+ T cells sorted from blood, taken at week 0. The receptors come from a human donor with alopecia areata. Both conserved end residues are part of each CDR3. Fields, in order: J gene, D gene, V gene, clone size, CDR3 DNA, CDR3 protein. D genes are given only for firm matches. Not every row has a clone size; where given, it reads once, few, many or a size class.

j_call: TRBJ2-7
d_call: NA
v_call: TRBV6-1
clone_size: NA
cdr3_nt: TGTGCCAGCAGCCGTGCCTACGAGCAGTACTTC
cdr3_aa: CASSRAYEQYF

j_call: TRBJ2-2
d_call: TRBD1
v_call: TRBV5-1
clone_size: NA
cdr3_nt: TGCGCCAGCAGCCTAACCGACAGGGGTGCGAACACCGGGGAGCTGTTTTTT
cdr3_aa: CASSLTDRGANTGELFF

j_call: TRBJ1-2
d_call: NA
v_call: TRBV2
clone_size: NA
cdr3_nt: TGTGCCAGCAGTGAAGCGGGGTATTTCTCAGGTCTCTCTAACTATGGCTACACCTTC
cdr3_aa: CASSEAGYFSGLSNYGYTF

j_call: TRBJ2-1
d_call: NA
v_call: TRBV9
clone_size: NA
cdr3_nt: TGTGCCAGCAGCCCCCCCGCGGGACTGAGCTCCTACAATGAGCAGTTCTTC
cdr3_aa: CASSPPAGLSSYNEQFF

j_call: TRBJ1-5
d_call: NA
v_call: TRBV15
clone_size: NA
cdr3_nt: TGTGCCACCAGCAGAGGATGGAGGGATCAGCCCCAGCATTTT
cdr3_aa: CATSRGWRDQPQHF

j_call: TRBJ1-1
d_call: NA
v_call: TRBV29-1
clone_size: NA
cdr3_nt: TGCAGCATTATTAACACTGAAGCTTTCTTT
cdr3_aa: CSIINTEAFF

j_call: TRBJ2-7
d_call: NA
v_call: TRBV7-9
clone_size: NA
cdr3_nt: TGTGCCAGCAGCTCCCTCTCCTACGAGCAGTACTTC
cdr3_aa: CASSSLSYEQYF

j_call: TRBJ1-5
d_call: NA
v_call: TRBV6-5
clone_size: NA
cdr3_nt: TGTGCCAGCACTGGGACCCTTAGGGACAATCAGCCCCAGCATTTT
cdr3_aa: CASTGTLRDNQPQHF

j_call: TRBJ2-1
d_call: TRBD2
v_call: TRBV30
clone_size: once
cdr3_nt: TGTGCCTGGACCTCTGGACTAGCGGGAGACAATGAGCAGTTCTTC
cdr3_aa: CAWTSGLAGDNEQFF

j_call: TRBJ1-5
d_call: NA
v_call: TRBV4-1
clone_size: once
cdr3_nt: TGCGCCAGCAGCCCCGCCGACGGGCAGCCCCAGCATTTT
cdr3_aa: CASSPADGQPQHF

j_call: TRBJ2-7
d_call: NA
v_call: TRBV4-1
clone_size: NA
cdr3_nt: TGCGCCAGCAGCCTAGTCGGACAGAACCTCTACGAGCAGTACTTC
cdr3_aa: CASSLVGQNLYEQYF

j_call: TRBJ2-1
d_call: NA
v_call: TRBV7-9
clone_size: few
cdr3_nt: TGTGCCAGCAGCTTAGCGGATGGGGGGATCAATGAGCAGTTCTTC
cdr3_aa: CASSLADGGINEQFF

j_call: TRBJ1-5
d_call: NA
v_call: TRBV5-6
clone_size: NA
cdr3_nt: TGTGCCAGCAGCTTCAGTGGTAGTCAGCCCCAGCATTTT
cdr3_aa: CASSFSGSQPQHF

j_call: TRBJ2-3
d_call: NA
v_call: TRBV5-1
clone_size: NA
cdr3_nt: TGCGCCAGCAGCTTGCTGGATGCAGCAGATACGCAGTATTTT
cdr3_aa: CASSLLDAADTQYF

j_call: TRBJ1-4
d_call: NA
v_call: TRBV6-1
clone_size: few
cdr3_nt: TGTGCCAGCAGTGAGGGCAGTTTGCGTGAAAAACTGTTTTTT
cdr3_aa: CASSEGSLREKLFF

j_call: TRBJ1-1
d_call: TRBD1
v_call: TRBV18
clone_size: NA
cdr3_nt: TGTGCCAGCTCACCACAGCATCAGGGGGATGCAGCTTTCTTT
cdr3_aa: CASSPQHQGDAAFF

j_call: TRBJ2-7
d_call: TRBD2
v_call: TRBV14
clone_size: NA
cdr3_nt: TGTGCCAGCAGCGCTCTAGCGGGAGCCTACGAGCAGTACTTC
cdr3_aa: CASSALAGAYEQYF

j_call: TRBJ1-6
d_call: NA
v_call: TRBV6-5
clone_size: NA
cdr3_nt: TGTGCCAGCAGTTACCGGGCAGGGCGCTATAATTCACCCCTCCACTTT
cdr3_aa: CASSYRAGRYNSPLHF

j_call: TRBJ2-7
d_call: NA
v_call: TRBV20-1
clone_size: NA
cdr3_nt: TGCAGTGCTAGAAGTGGCTACGAGCAGTACTTC
cdr3_aa: CSARSGYEQYF

j_call: TRBJ2-2
d_call: NA
v_call: TRBV6-5
clone_size: once
cdr3_nt: TGTGCCAGCAGTTACTCGAGCGGAGTTGGGGAGCTGTTTTTT
cdr3_aa: CASSYSSGVGELFF

j_call: TRBJ2-5
d_call: NA
v_call: TRBV12-2
clone_size: few
cdr3_nt: TGTGCAAGTCGCTTCCCCGTCTGGTTCAAAGAGACCCAGTACTTC
cdr3_aa: CASRFPVWFKETQYF

j_call: TRBJ2-3
d_call: NA
v_call: TRBV30
clone_size: NA
cdr3_nt: TGTGCCTGGAGTGTACATGGCGGAGGTCGGGGAGATACGCAGTATTTT
cdr3_aa: CAWSVHGGGRGDTQYF

j_call: TRBJ2-7
d_call: NA
v_call: TRBV4-1
clone_size: NA
cdr3_nt: TGCGCCAGCAGCCAAGGCTTCTCCTACGAGCAGTACTTC
cdr3_aa: CASSQGFSYEQYF

j_call: TRBJ2-3
d_call: TRBD2
v_call: TRBV4-1
clone_size: NA
cdr3_nt: TGCGCCAGCAGCCAAGGACTAGCAATGGTGACAGATACGCAGTATTTT
cdr3_aa: CASSQGLAMVTDTQYF

j_call: TRBJ2-1
d_call: TRBD2
v_call: TRBV6-1
clone_size: NA
cdr3_nt: TGTGCCAGCAGGGAGACTAGCGGGGCCAGCTATGAGCAGTTCTTC
cdr3_aa: CASRETSGASYEQFF

j_call: TRBJ1-1
d_call: NA
v_call: TRBV5-1
clone_size: NA
cdr3_nt: TGCGCCAGCAGCTTGGGGAGTACCGAAGCTTTCTTT
cdr3_aa: CASSLGSTEAFF

j_call: TRBJ2-7
d_call: NA
v_call: TRBV4-2
clone_size: NA
cdr3_nt: TGTGCCAGCAGCCAAGAATGGAGTACCCCCTACGAGCAGTACTTC
cdr3_aa: CASSQEWSTPYEQYF

j_call: TRBJ1-1
d_call: NA
v_call: TRBV11-1
clone_size: NA
cdr3_nt: TGTGCCAGCAGCTTTGGGAACAGGGTCGGGACTGAAGCTTTCTTT
cdr3_aa: CASSFGNRVGTEAFF

j_call: TRBJ1-5
d_call: NA
v_call: TRBV30
clone_size: NA
cdr3_nt: TGTGCCTGGAGTGAACAGGGCCTTCAGCCCCAGCATTTT
cdr3_aa: CAWSEQGLQPQHF

j_call: TRBJ2-1
d_call: NA
v_call: TRBV7-2
clone_size: once
cdr3_nt: TGTGCCAGCAGCTTATTTGTTGAAGGGGTCTACAATGAGCAGTTCTTC
cdr3_aa: CASSLFVEGVYNEQFF

j_call: TRBJ1-3
d_call: NA
v_call: TRBV6-5
clone_size: NA
cdr3_nt: TGTGCCAGCAGCCGAGGATCACCTGGAAACACCATATATTTT
cdr3_aa: CASSRGSPGNTIYF

j_call: TRBJ2-7
d_call: TRBD1
v_call: TRBV5-1
clone_size: NA
cdr3_nt: TGCGCCAGCAGCTCGGACAGGGGGTCCTACGAGCAGTACTTC
cdr3_aa: CASSSDRGSYEQYF

j_call: TRBJ2-4
d_call: NA
v_call: TRBV5-1
clone_size: NA
cdr3_nt: TGCGCCAGCAGCCCCGGTGGCCAAAACATTCAGTACTTC
cdr3_aa: CASSPGGQNIQYF

j_call: TRBJ2-7
d_call: TRBD2
v_call: TRBV30
clone_size: few
cdr3_nt: TGTGCCTGGAGTGGCCTAGCGGGTTACGAGCAGTACTTC
cdr3_aa: CAWSGLAGYEQYF

j_call: TRBJ1-4
d_call: NA
v_call: TRBV9
clone_size: few
cdr3_nt: TGTGCCAGCAGCGAGACGGTAATTAATGAAAAACTGTTTTTT
cdr3_aa: CASSETVINEKLFF

j_call: TRBJ2-2
d_call: TRBD1
v_call: TRBV7-2
clone_size: NA
cdr3_nt: TGTGCCAGCAGCTTAACAGGGGGCATCACCGGGGAGCTGTTTTTT
cdr3_aa: CASSLTGGITGELFF

j_call: TRBJ2-3
d_call: NA
v_call: TRBV4-2
clone_size: NA
cdr3_nt: TGTGCCAGCAGCCAGCGGACGTACACAGATACGCAGTATTTT
cdr3_aa: CASSQRTYTDTQYF

j_call: TRBJ2-3
d_call: NA
v_call: TRBV5-4
clone_size: NA
cdr3_nt: TGTGCCAGCAGCCGTAGGGCAGCTACTAGCACAGATACGCAGTATTTT
cdr3_aa: CASSRRAATSTDTQYF

j_call: TRBJ2-6
d_call: NA
v_call: TRBV6-5
clone_size: NA
cdr3_nt: TGTGCCAGCAAGATGGGTGGGGCCAACGTCCTGACTTTC
cdr3_aa: CASKMGGANVLTF

j_call: TRBJ2-5
d_call: NA
v_call: TRBV4-1
clone_size: few
cdr3_nt: TGCGCCAGCAGCCAACTTGCACAGGGAGAAAGCCAGTACTTC
cdr3_aa: CASSQLAQGESQYF

j_call: TRBJ1-5
d_call: TRBD1
v_call: TRBV27
clone_size: NA
cdr3_nt: TGTGCCAGCAGTAAAGATGTACAGGGGAGGGAGCCCCAGCATTTT
cdr3_aa: CASSKDVQGREPQHF

j_call: TRBJ1-1
d_call: NA
v_call: TRBV7-9
clone_size: NA
cdr3_nt: TGTGCCAGCAGTCAAGGGGAGTACACTGAAGCTTTCTTT
cdr3_aa: CASSQGEYTEAFF

j_call: TRBJ2-7
d_call: NA
v_call: TRBV29-1
clone_size: NA
cdr3_nt: TGCAGCCCACACCCACTCTCCTACGAGCAGTACTTC
cdr3_aa: CSPHPLSYEQYF

j_call: TRBJ1-2
d_call: NA
v_call: TRBV5-1
clone_size: few
cdr3_nt: TGCGCCAGCAGCTTGGGGGTGAGACAGGACGACCTCTATGGCTACACCTTC
cdr3_aa: CASSLGVRQDDLYGYTF

j_call: TRBJ2-7
d_call: NA
v_call: TRBV4-1
clone_size: few
cdr3_nt: TGCGCCAGCAGCCAAGAATGGGGCTACGAGCAGTACTTC
cdr3_aa: CASSQEWGYEQYF

j_call: TRBJ1-2
d_call: NA
v_call: TRBV15
clone_size: NA
cdr3_nt: TGTGCCACCAGCAGGGACAGTAACTATGGCTACACCTTC
cdr3_aa: CATSRDSNYGYTF

j_call: TRBJ1-2
d_call: NA
v_call: TRBV5-1
clone_size: NA
cdr3_nt: TGCGCCAGCAGCTGGGCTGAAACAGGGCCTCCCTATGGCTACACCTTC
cdr3_aa: CASSWAETGPPYGYTF

j_call: TRBJ2-1
d_call: NA
v_call: TRBV29-1
clone_size: NA
cdr3_nt: TGCAGCGCTCAACGCTCCTACAATGAGCAGTTCTTC
cdr3_aa: CSAQRSYNEQFF

j_call: TRBJ2-6
d_call: NA
v_call: TRBV14
clone_size: NA
cdr3_nt: TGTGCCAGCAGCCGAGGCTCTGGGGCCAACGTCCTGACTTTC
cdr3_aa: CASSRGSGANVLTF

j_call: TRBJ2-7
d_call: TRBD2
v_call: TRBV7-6
clone_size: NA
cdr3_nt: TGTGCCAGCAGCTCCCCGGCTAGCGGAATCTCCTACGAGCAGTACTTC
cdr3_aa: CASSSPASGISYEQYF

j_call: TRBJ2-1
d_call: NA
v_call: TRBV9
clone_size: many
cdr3_nt: TGTGCCAGCAGCGTAGAGCCGGACCCGGCCAATGAGCAGTTCTTC
cdr3_aa: CASSVEPDPANEQFF

j_call: TRBJ1-5
d_call: TRBD1
v_call: TRBV6-5
clone_size: NA
cdr3_nt: TGTGCCAGCACCCCCAGACAGGGAAGCAATCAGCCCCAGCATTTT
cdr3_aa: CASTPRQGSNQPQHF

j_call: TRBJ2-7
d_call: NA
v_call: TRBV10-3
clone_size: NA
cdr3_nt: TGTGCCATCAGTGAGTCCGGGCAGCGGAGGGGCTCCTACGAGCAGTACTTC
cdr3_aa: CAISESGQRRGSYEQYF

j_call: TRBJ2-5
d_call: TRBD2
v_call: TRBV6-1
clone_size: few
cdr3_nt: TGTGCCAGCAGTAAAGCCGGGACTAGAGGGCAAGAGACCCAGTACTTC
cdr3_aa: CASSKAGTRGQETQYF

j_call: TRBJ2-2
d_call: TRBD1
v_call: TRBV5-6
clone_size: NA
cdr3_nt: TGTGCCAGCAGCTTGGGACAGGGGACGAACACCGGGGAGCTGTTTTTT
cdr3_aa: CASSLGQGTNTGELFF

j_call: TRBJ2-5
d_call: NA
v_call: TRBV20-1
clone_size: NA
cdr3_nt: TGCAGTGCTAGTCATCAAGAGACCCAGTACTTC
cdr3_aa: CSASHQETQYF

j_call: TRBJ2-6
d_call: NA
v_call: TRBV5-1
clone_size: NA
cdr3_nt: TGCGCCAGCAGCTTGAGCTCTGGGGCCAACGTCCTGACTTTC
cdr3_aa: CASSLSSGANVLTF

j_call: TRBJ2-1
d_call: NA
v_call: TRBV10-3
clone_size: NA
cdr3_nt: TGTGCCATCAGGGGGGACATTAACAAGGACAATGAGCAGTTCTTC
cdr3_aa: CAIRGDINKDNEQFF

j_call: TRBJ2-7
d_call: NA
v_call: TRBV30
clone_size: NA
cdr3_nt: TGTGCCTGGAGTGTAGGGGCAGCGCTAGGGCAGTACTTC
cdr3_aa: CAWSVGAALGQYF